In this sample, the clone carrying this TCR beta chain turned up a few times. In the authors' methods: Reference gene primers were amplified, and this amplification served to estimate nucleated cell counts. Libraries were prepared by immunoSEQ multiplex PCR; TCRdb keeps only in-frame clonotypes and omits some of them. V, J and clone size are those of that table, while D and trimming were read from the DNA. The sample consists of about 110,000 clones, 89% of them appearing once. The data belong to a study of blood T cell repertoires in COVID-19. Sequencing input: peripheral blood. The TCR comes from a man aged 40-49 years with active or convalescent COVID-19.

The CDR3 protein is CASRISSGKAYEQYF. DNA of the CDR3: TGTGCCAGCCGAATATCATCAGGGAAGGCCTACGAGCAGTACTTC. The chain combines TRBV28 with TRBJ2-7; tentative D call: TRBD1 (5 bases). CDR1 and CDR2 (germline): MDHEN, SYDVKM. V gave up 8 bases and J gave up 2 bases, with 19 bases separating them. The CDR3 loop spans 15 amino acids.